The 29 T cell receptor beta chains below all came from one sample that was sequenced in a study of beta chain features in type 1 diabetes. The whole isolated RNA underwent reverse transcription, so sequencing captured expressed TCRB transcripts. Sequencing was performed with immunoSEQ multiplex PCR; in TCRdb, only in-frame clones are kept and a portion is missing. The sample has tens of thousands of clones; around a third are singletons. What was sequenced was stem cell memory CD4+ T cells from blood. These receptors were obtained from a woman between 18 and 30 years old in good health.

The CDR3 sequence is CASSFRTGIHNEQFF. The CDR3 coding sequence is TGTGCCAGCAGCTTCCGGACAGGGATTCACAATGAGCAGTTCTTC. The chain recombines TRBV5-4 with TRBJ2-1; 8 bases match TRBD1. This CDR3 is built from 15 residues. With 2 bases clipped from V and 5 bases from J, the junction kept 6 bases outside the gene matches. CDR1 and CDR2 from the germline V gene are SGHNT and YYREEE (reference sequence).

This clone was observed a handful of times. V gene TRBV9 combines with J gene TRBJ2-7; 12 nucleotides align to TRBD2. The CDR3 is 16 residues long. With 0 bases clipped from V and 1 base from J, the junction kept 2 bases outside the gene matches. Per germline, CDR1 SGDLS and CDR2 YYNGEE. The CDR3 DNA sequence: TGTGCCAGCAGCGTAGGGGGACTAGCGGGTTCCTACGAGCAGTACTTC. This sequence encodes CASSVGGLAGSYEQYF.

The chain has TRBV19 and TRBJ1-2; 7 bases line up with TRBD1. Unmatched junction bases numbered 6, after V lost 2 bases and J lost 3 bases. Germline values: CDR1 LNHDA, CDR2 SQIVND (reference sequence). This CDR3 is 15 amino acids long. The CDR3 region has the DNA TGTGCCAGTAGTATATGGGACAGCGAACACTATGGCTACACCTTC. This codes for CASSIWDSEHYGYTF.

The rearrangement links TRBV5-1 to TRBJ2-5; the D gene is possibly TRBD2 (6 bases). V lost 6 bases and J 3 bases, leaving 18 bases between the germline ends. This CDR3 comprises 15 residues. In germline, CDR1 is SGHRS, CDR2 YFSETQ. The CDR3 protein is CASTILGLREETQYF. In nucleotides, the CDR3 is TGCGCCAGCACAATACTGGGACTCCGGGAAGAGACCCAGTACTTC.

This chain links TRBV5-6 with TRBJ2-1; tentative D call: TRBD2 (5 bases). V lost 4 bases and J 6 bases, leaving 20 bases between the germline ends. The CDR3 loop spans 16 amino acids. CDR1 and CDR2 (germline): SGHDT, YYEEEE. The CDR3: CASSPTWRLALNEQFF. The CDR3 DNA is TGTGCCAGCAGCCCCACTTGGAGGCTAGCCCTCAATGAGCAGTTCTTC.

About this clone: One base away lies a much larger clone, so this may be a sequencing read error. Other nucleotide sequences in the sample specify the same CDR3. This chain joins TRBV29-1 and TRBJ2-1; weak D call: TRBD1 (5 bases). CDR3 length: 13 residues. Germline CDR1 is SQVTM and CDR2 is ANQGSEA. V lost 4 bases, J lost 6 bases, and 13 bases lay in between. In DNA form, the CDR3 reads TGCAGCGTTGCAGTGACAGCGAGCAATGAGCAGTTCTTC. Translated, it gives CSVAVTASNEQFF.

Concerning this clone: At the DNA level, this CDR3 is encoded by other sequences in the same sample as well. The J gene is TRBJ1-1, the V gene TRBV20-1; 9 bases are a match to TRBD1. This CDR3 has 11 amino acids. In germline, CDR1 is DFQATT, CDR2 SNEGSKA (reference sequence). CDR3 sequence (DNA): TGCAGGGGACAGGGCGGCACTGAAGCTTTCTTT. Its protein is CRGQGGTEAFF.

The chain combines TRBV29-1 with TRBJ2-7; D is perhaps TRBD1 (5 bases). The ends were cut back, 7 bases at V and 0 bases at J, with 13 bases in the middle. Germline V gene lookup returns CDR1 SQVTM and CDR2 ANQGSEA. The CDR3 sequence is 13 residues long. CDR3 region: CSAKGKGSYEQYF. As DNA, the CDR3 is TGCAGCGCAAAGGGGAAGGGCTCCTACGAGCAGTACTTC.

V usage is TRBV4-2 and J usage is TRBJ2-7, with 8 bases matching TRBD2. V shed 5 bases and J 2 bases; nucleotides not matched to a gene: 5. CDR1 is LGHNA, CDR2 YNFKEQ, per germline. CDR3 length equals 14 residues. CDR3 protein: CASSLQAGAYEQYF. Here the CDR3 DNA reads TGTGCCAGCAGCTTACAAGCGGGGGCCTACGAGCAGTACTTC.

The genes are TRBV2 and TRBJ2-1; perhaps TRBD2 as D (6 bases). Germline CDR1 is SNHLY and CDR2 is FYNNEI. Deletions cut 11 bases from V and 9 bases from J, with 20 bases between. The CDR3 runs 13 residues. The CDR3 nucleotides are TGTGCCTCCGGGGGTTTCACGTCCATTGAGCAGTTCTTC. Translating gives CASGGFTSIEQFF.

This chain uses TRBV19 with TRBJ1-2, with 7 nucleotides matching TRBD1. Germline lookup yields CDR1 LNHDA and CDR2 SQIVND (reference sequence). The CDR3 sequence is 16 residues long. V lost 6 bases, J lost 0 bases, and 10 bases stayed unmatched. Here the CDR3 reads CASREDRVGPNYGYTF. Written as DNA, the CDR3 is TGTGCCAGTAGGGAAGACAGGGTAGGCCCTAACTATGGCTACACCTTC.

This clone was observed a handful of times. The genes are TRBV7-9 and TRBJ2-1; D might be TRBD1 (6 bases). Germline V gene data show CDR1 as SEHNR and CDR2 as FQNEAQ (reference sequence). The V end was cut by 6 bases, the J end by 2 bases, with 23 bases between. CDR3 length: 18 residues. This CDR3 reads CASSGEGVPGTPYNEQFF. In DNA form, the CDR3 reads TGTGCCAGCAGTGGGGAAGGGGTTCCGGGGACACCCTACAATGAGCAGTTCTTC.

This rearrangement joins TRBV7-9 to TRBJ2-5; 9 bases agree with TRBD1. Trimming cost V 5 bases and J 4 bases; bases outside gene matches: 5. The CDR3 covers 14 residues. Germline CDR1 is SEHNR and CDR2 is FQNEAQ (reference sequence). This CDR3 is CASSAQTGGETQYF. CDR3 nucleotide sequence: TGTGCCAGCAGCGCGCAGACAGGGGGAGAGACCCAGTACTTC.

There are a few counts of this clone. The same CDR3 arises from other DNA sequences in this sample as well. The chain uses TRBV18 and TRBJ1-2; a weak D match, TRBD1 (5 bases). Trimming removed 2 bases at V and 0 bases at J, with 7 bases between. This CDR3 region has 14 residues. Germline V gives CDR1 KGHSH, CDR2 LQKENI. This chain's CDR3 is CASSPGQANYGYTF. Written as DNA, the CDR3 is TGTGCCAGCTCACCAGGACAAGCTAACTATGGCTACACCTTC.

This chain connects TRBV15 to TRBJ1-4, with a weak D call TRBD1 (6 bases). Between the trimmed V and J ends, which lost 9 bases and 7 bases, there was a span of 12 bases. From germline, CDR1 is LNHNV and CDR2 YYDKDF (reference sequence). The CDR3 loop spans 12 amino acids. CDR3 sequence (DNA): TGTGCCACTCGGACAGTGGGTGAAAAACTGTTTTTT. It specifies CATRTVGEKLFF.

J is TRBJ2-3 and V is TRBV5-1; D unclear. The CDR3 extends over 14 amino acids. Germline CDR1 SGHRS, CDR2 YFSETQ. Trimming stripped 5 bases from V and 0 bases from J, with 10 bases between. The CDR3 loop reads CASRQTLSTDTQYF. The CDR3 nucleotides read TGCGCCAGCAGACAGACCCTAAGCACAGATACGCAGTATTTT.

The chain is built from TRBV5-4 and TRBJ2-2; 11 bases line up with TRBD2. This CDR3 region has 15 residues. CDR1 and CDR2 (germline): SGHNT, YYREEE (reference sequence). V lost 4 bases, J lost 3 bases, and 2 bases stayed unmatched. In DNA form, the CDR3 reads TGTGCCAGCAGCACTAGCGGGGGATACACCGGGGAGCTGTTTTTT. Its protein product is CASSTSGGYTGELFF.

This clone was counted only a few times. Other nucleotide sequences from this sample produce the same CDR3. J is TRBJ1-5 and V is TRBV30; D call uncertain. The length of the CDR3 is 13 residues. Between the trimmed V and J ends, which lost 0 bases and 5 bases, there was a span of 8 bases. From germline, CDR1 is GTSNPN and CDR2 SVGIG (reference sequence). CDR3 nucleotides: TGTGCCTGGAGTGTACGGGGTTATCAGCCCCAGCATTTT. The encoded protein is CAWSVRGYQPQHF.

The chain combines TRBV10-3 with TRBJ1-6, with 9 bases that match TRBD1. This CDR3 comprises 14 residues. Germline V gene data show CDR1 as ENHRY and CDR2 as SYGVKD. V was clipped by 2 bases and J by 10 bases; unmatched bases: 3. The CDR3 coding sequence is TGTGCCATCAGTGAGGGAGGACAGGGGTCACCCCTCCACTTT. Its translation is CAISEGGQGSPLHF.

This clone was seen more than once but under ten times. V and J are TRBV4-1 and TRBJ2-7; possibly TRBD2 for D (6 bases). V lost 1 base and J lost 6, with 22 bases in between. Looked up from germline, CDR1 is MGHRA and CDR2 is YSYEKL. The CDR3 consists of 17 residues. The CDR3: CASSQVGTRLGGFEQYF. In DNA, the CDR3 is TGCGCCAGCAGCCAAGTGGGGACGCGACTAGGCGGATTCGAGCAGTACTTC.

The CDR3 coding sequence is TGTGCCAGCAGATCAAAACTAGGCGGGATCTTCGCAGGTCAGCCCCAGCATTTT. It yields the protein CASRSKLGGIFAGQPQHF. This rearrangement joins TRBV7-3 to TRBJ1-5, with D uncertain. The CDR3 covers 18 residues. CDR1 is SGHTA, CDR2 FQGTGA, per germline. Trimming took 6 bases from V and 6 from J, leaving 27 bases between them.

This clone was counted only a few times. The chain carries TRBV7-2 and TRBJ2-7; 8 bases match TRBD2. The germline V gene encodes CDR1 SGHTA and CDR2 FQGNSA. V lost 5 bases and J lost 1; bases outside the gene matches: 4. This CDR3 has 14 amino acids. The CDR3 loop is CASSPLAGSYEQYF. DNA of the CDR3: TGTGCCAGCAGCCCATTAGCGGGATCCTACGAGCAGTACTTC. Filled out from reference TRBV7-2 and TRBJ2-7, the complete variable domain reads GAGVSQSPSNKVTEKGKDVELRCDPISGHTALYWYRQSLGQGLEFLIYFQGNSAPDKSGLPSDRFSAERTGGSVSTLTIQRTQQEDSAVYLCASSPLAGSYEQYFGPGTRLTVT.

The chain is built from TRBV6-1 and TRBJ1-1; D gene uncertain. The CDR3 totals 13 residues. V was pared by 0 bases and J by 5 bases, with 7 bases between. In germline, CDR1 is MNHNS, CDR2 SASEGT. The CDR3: CASSEARGTEAFF. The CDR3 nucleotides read TGTGCCAGCAGTGAAGCGCGGGGAACTGAAGCTTTCTTT.

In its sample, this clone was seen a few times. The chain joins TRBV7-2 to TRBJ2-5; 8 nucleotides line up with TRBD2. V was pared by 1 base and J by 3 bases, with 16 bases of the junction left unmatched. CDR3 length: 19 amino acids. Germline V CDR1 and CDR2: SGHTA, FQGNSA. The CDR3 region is CASSLVKASWRGEEETQYF. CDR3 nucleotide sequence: TGTGCCAGCAGCTTAGTAAAAGCAAGTTGGCGGGGGGAAGAAGAGACCCAGTACTTC.

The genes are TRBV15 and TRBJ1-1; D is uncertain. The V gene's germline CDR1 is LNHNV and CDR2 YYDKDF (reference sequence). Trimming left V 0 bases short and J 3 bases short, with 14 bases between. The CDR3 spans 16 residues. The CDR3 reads CATSRDVEEGYTEAFF. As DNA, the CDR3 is TGTGCCACCAGCAGAGATGTTGAGGAGGGATACACTGAAGCTTTCTTT.

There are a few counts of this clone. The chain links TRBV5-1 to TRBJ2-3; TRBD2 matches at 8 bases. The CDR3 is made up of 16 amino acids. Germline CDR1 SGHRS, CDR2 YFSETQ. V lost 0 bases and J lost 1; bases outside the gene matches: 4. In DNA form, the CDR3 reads TGCGCCAGCAGCTTGGCTAGCGGGCCTCGCACAGATACGCAGTATTTT. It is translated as CASSLASGPRTDTQYF.

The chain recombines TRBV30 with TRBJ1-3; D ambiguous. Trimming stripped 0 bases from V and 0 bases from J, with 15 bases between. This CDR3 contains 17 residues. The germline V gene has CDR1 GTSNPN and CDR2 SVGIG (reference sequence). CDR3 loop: CAWSVLRVTSSGNTIYF. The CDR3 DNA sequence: TGTGCCTGGAGTGTACTGAGGGTGACCTCCTCTGGAAACACCATATATTTT.

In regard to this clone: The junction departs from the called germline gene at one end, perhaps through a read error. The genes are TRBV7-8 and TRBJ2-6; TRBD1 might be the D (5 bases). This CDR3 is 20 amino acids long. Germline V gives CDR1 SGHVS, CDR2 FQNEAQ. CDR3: CASSVPQDPAYPSVANVLTF. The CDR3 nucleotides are TGTGCCAGCAGCGTACCACAGGACCCGGCCTACCCTTCTGTGGCCAACGTCCTGACTTTC. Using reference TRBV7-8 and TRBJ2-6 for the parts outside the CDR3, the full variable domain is GAGVSQSPRYKVAKRGQDVALRCDPISGHVSLFWYQQALGQGPEFLTYFQNEAQLDKSGLPSDRFFAERPEGSVSTLKIQRTQQEDSAVYLCASSVPQDPAYPSVANVLTFGAGSRLTVL.

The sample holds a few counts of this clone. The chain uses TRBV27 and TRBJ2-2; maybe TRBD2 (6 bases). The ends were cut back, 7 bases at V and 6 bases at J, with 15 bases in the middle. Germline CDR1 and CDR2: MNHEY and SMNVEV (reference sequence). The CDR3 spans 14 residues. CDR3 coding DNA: TGTGCCAGCAAGGAAGGGACTGGGGCCGGGGAGCTGTTTTTT. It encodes CASKEGTGAGELFF.